This T cell receptor beta chain was observed in a study of blood T cell repertoires in COVID-19. Study-wide background: The United States, Italy and Spain were the sources of the acute and convalescent COVID-19 samples. From T cells, B-cell-depleted T cells, or PBMCs came the material, which was cDNA or gDNA.

The authors' processing: Researchers report that nucleated cell counts were estimated from reference gene primer amplification. Sequencing was performed with immunoSEQ multiplex PCR; in TCRdb, only in-frame clones are kept and a portion is missing. D and trimming come from the DNA, and the V and J calls and clone size come from that table. The profile covers roughly 52,000 clones, with roughly 90% appearing a single time and around 30% taken by the ten largest. With 4 bases removed from V and 1 base from J, the gap between germline ends came to 20 bases. Germline CDR1 reads SGHRS; CDR2 reads YFSETQ. The CDR3 sequence is 18 residues long.

Sequenced input: peripheral blood. This clonotype originated in an elderly woman with acute or convalescent COVID-19. This chain uses TRBV5-1 with TRBJ2-2; no reliable D call. CDR3 in DNA: TGCGCCAGCAGCCTCCGATCCCCCGAACGAGGGAACACCGGGGAGCTGTTTTTT. Protein sequence: CASSLRSPERGNTGELFF.